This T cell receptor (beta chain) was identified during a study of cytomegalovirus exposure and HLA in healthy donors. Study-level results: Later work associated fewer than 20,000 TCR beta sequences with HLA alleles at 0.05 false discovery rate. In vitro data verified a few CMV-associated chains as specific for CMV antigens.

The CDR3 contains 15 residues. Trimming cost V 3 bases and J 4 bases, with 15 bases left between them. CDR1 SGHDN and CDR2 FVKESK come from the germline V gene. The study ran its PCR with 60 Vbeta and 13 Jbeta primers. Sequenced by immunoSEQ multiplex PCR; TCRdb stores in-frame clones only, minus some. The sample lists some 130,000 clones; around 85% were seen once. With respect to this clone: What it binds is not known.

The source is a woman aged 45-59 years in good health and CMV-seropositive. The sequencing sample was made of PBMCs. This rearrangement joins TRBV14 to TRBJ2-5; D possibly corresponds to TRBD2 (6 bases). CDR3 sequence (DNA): TGTGCCAGCAGCCAGGAGGAGGGCGTGCGAGAGACCCAGTACTTC. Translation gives CASSQEEGVRETQYF.